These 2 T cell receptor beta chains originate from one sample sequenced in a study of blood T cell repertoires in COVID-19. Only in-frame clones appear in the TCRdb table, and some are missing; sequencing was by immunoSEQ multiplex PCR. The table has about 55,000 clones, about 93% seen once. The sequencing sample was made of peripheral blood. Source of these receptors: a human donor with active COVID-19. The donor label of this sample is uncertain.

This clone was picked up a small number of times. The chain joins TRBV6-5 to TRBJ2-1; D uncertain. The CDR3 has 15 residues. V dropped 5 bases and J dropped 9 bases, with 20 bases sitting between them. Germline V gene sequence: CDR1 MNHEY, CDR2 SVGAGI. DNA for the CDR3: TGTGCCAGCAGTCAAACCACAATCCCCCCGGGTGAGCAGTTCTTC. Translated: CASSQTTIPPGEQFF.

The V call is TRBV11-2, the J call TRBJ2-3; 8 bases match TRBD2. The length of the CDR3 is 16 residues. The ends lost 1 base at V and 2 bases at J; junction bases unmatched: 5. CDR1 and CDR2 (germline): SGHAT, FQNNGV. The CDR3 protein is CASSLAVSGATDTQYF. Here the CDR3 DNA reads TGTGCCAGCAGCTTAGCGGTTAGCGGGGCCACAGATACGCAGTATTTT.